Listed below are T cell receptor beta chains from one sample, sequenced in a study of OX40 agonist ivuxolimab in advanced cancers. The data were produced by immunoSEQ multiplex PCR, yet TCRdb's version contains in-frame clones alone and is incomplete. The sample holds 55,000 to 65,000 clones, about 88% seen once. The material was CD4+ or CD8+ T cells sorted from blood, obtained in a trial of the OX40 agonist ivuxolimab. The receptors derive from an adult with an advanced solid tumor such as melanoma, head and neck, liver or kidney cancer. CDR3s include the opening cysteine and the closing phenylalanine or tryptophan. Each record gives: J gene, D gene, V gene, clone size, CDR3 protein, CDR3 DNA. D genes are given only for firm matches. Expanded clones are given a class, and other clones once, few, many or no size at all.

TRBJ2-3	NA	TRBV5-1	NA	CASSLRPSTDTQYF	TGCGCCAGCAGCTTGAGGCCAAGTACAGATACGCAGTATTTT
TRBJ2-2	NA	TRBV10-3	NA	CAISESTAPNTGELFF	TGTGCCATCAGTGAGTCGACCGCCCCGAACACCGGGGAGCTGTTTTTT
TRBJ2-7	TRBD2	TRBV5-4	NA	CASSWGLVNEQYF	TGTGCCAGCAGCTGGGGACTAGTCAACGAGCAGTACTTC
TRBJ2-3	NA	TRBV19	NA	CASMGLASSTDTQYF	TGTGCCAGTATGGGGTTAGCCTCTTCAACAGATACGCAGTATTTT
TRBJ1-1	TRBD1	TRBV29-1	NA	CSGGDRGTAFF	TGCAGCGGGGGGGACAGGGGAACGGCTTTCTTT
TRBJ1-6	NA	TRBV19	NA	CASSIDQRLGSPLHF	TGTGCCAGTAGTATAGATCAGAGACTAGGTTCACCCCTCCACTTT
TRBJ1-4	NA	TRBV28	NA	CASSSTYRDFGNEKLFF	TGTGCCAGCAGTTCAACCTACAGGGATTTCGGTAATGAAAAACTGTTTTTT
TRBJ1-1	TRBD1	TRBV10-2	once	CASRQGLFTEAFF	TGCGCCAGCAGACAGGGGTTATTCACTGAAGCTTTCTTT
TRBJ2-1	TRBD2	TRBV7-2	NA	CASSVYLAGGRGEQFF	TGTGCCAGCAGCGTATATCTAGCGGGGGGGCGAGGGGAGCAGTTCTTC
TRBJ2-7	TRBD2	TRBV9	NA	CASSVDPGGPAYEQYF	TGTGCCAGCAGCGTGGATCCGGGAGGGCCCGCCTACGAGCAGTACTTC
TRBJ1-5	NA	TRBV2	NA	CASRRGGNQPQHF	TGTGCCAGCAGGCGGGGGGGCAATCAGCCCCAGCATTTT
TRBJ1-4	NA	TRBV18	NA	CASSPWSAGTPRGKLFF	TGTGCCAGCTCACCATGGTCGGCCGGGACCCCCCGAGGAAAACTGTTTTTT
TRBJ1-1	NA	TRBV6-6	NA	CASSSRGGDTEAFF	TGTGCCAGCAGCTCCCGGGGGGGTGACACTGAAGCTTTCTTT
TRBJ2-1	TRBD1	TRBV6-6	once	CASSQPGQGLNEQFF	TGTGCCAGCAGTCAGCCGGGACAGGGCCTCAATGAGCAGTTCTTC
TRBJ2-4	TRBD2	TRBV5-4	NA	CASSSNGRGGKNIQYF	TGTGCCAGCAGCTCTAATGGGCGGGGGGGCAAAAACATTCAGTACTTC
TRBJ2-2	TRBD2	TRBV18	NA	CASSPFFGTSGRERYTGELFF	TGTGCCAGCTCACCTTTTTTTGGGACTAGCGGGAGAGAACGGTACACCGGGGAGCTGTTTTTT
TRBJ2-2	NA	TRBV27	NA	CASTPRVTGELFF	TGTGCCAGCACCCCTCGGGTGACCGGGGAGCTGTTTTTT
TRBJ1-2	NA	TRBV6-1	NA	CASRERNYGYTF	TGTGCCAGCAGGGAAAGGAACTATGGCTACACCTTC
TRBJ2-2	TRBD1	TRBV30	NA	CAWTTGGANTGELFF	TGTGCCTGGACTACAGGGGGCGCGAACACCGGGGAGCTGTTTTTT
TRBJ2-2	TRBD1	TRBV6-1	NA	CASSSGTGLTGELFF	TGTGCCAGCAGCTCCGGGACAGGGCTAACCGGGGAGCTGTTTTTT
TRBJ1-2	TRBD1	TRBV19	NA	CASSPAGTGDYGYTF	TGTGCCAGTAGTCCCGCCGGGACAGGAGACTATGGCTACACCTTC
TRBJ2-7	NA	TRBV5-1	NA	CASSLDGLRSYEQYF	TGCGCCAGCAGCTTGGATGGACTAAGGTCCTACGAGCAGTACTTC
TRBJ2-7	TRBD1	TRBV4-2	NA	CASSPDRGGFEQYF	TGTGCCAGCAGCCCGGACAGGGGCGGCTTCGAGCAGTACTTC
TRBJ2-7	NA	TRBV5-4	NA	CASRGRHGYEQYF	TGTGCCAGCAGAGGACGGCACGGCTACGAGCAGTACTTC
TRBJ2-7	TRBD2	TRBV14	NA	CASSQGLAGGNRYEQYF	TGTGCCAGCAGCCAAGGACTAGCGGGAGGAAACAGGTACGAGCAGTACTTC
TRBJ2-6	NA	TRBV7-2	NA	CASSPNEGGAGANVLTF	TGTGCCAGCAGCCCCAACGAAGGGGGGGCTGGGGCCAACGTCCTGACTTTC
TRBJ2-7	TRBD1	TRBV9	NA	CASSPRQGAYEQYF	TGTGCCAGCAGCCCCCGGCAGGGGGCCTACGAGCAGTACTTC